The present entry profiles one T cell receptor beta chain with its context. CDR1 and CDR2 (germline): GTSNPN, SVGIG (reference sequence). The CDR3 length is 18 residues. The J segment lost 3 bases and the V segment lost 1 base, leaving 12 bases of the junction unmatched. This entry is derived from a study of blood T cell repertoires in COVID-19. The assay was immunoSEQ multiplex PCR, and TCRdb's table has in-frame clones only and misses some. The sample has about 180,000 clones, around 87% seen once; the top ten hold nearly 2.5%. Sequenced material: peripheral blood. The sequence came from a man aged 35-49 years with active or convalescent COVID-19. This sequence joins TRBV30 and TRBJ1-5; 10 bases are a match to TRBD1. CDR3 in amino acids: CAWSDPNRDRGNNQPQHF. The DNA for the CDR3 is TGTGCCTGGAGTGACCCGAACCGGGACAGGGGAAACAATCAGCCCCAGCATTTT.